This T cell receptor (beta chain) is from a study of blood T cell repertoires in COVID-19. How the authors handled the data: Amplification of reference gene primers provided the estimated nucleated cell counts. Assay used: immunoSEQ multiplex PCR; TCRdb lists only in-frame clones, some missing. V, J and clone size reflect that table, while D and trimming were determined from the DNA. The sample has around 250,000 clones; roughly 88% are singletons. Recruits, aged roughly 18 to 90 years, lived in 20 to 30 US areas. The CDR3 sequence is 13 residues long. The germline CDR1 and CDR2 sequences are MNHEY and SVGAGI. With V trimmed by 7 bases and J by 4 bases, 7 bases remained unmatched. This clone was detected only a few times.

V usage is TRBV6-5 and J usage is TRBJ2-7, with 7 bases lining up with TRBD2. This TCR came from a woman aged 45-60 years who had recovered from COVID-19. Input material: PBMCs or T cells enriched from blood (not recorded which). The CDR3 loop is CASTGTTPYEQYF. DNA for the CDR3: TGTGCCAGCACCGGGACTACTCCATACGAGCAGTACTTC.